The clone carrying this TCR beta chain was picked up many times. This record belongs to a study of molecular identifiers for immune sequencing clone quantification. With listed TCR primers and previously described methods, bulk TCR libraries were prepared. Each CDR3 protein gets one entry after TCRdb re-called the PCR reads with MiXCR. Of about 54,000 distinct CDR3 sequences detected, roughly a quarter appear once; the ten largest clones hold approximately 1.9%. The authors sorted naive CD8 T cells as CD8+CD4-CCR7+CD45RA+. Between the trimmed V and J ends, which lost 3 bases and 0 bases, there was a span of 9 bases. From germline, CDR1 is GTSNPN and CDR2 SVGIG (reference sequence). This CDR3 is 14 amino acids long.

This chain connects TRBV30 to TRBJ2-1; D is undetermined. The specimen was naive CD8+ T cells from blood, with Jurkat cell RNA spiked in. Subset denoted: FACS-sorted CD8+CD4-CCR7+CD45RA+ naive T cells. This TCR was sampled from a human donor in good health. Some libraries in this study had Jurkat cell RNA spiked in. The CDR3 bases are TGTGCCTGGAGAGGGCTGAGCTCCTACAATGAGCAGTTCTTC. Translated: CAWRGLSSYNEQFF.